The rows below give T cell receptor beta chains drawn from one sample of a study of T-cell memory formation after mild COVID-19. Each CDR3 protein is one row after TCRdb ran MiXCR on the 5' RACE reads. The top ten hold 25% to 35% of the sample, which has fewer than 140,000 distinct CDR3 sequences, 15% to 20% seen once. Specimen: PBMCs or a T cell subset sorted from them (not recorded which). The receptors stem from an adult woman who had mild COVID-19 (a few samples of this study predate the infection). Cell type and time point are not known. Both conserved end residues are trimmed from each CDR3.

V gene: TRBV5-1
J gene: TRBJ1-1
CDR3 protein: ASSLDAGAIAEAF

V gene: TRBV4-3
J gene: TRBJ2-3
CDR3 protein: ASSPKTSGSTDTQY

V gene: TRBV20-1
J gene: TRBJ2-7
CDR3 protein: SATVGYEQY

V gene: TRBV4-1
J gene: TRBJ2-7
CDR3 protein: ASSRERQTYEQY

V gene: TRBV20-1
J gene: TRBJ2-7
CDR3 protein: SAPDTTESSYEQY

V gene: TRBV9
J gene: TRBJ2-7
CDR3 protein: ASSDAAGTSGRGYEQY

V gene: TRBV12-3/TRBV12-4
J gene: TRBJ2-7
CDR3 protein: ASSSLDSSYEQY

V gene: TRBV7-9
J gene: TRBJ2-1
CDR3 protein: ASSLSLNEQF

V gene: TRBV7-9
J gene: TRBJ1-2
CDR3 protein: ASSLVISTANYGYT

V gene: TRBV5-1
J gene: TRBJ1-1
CDR3 protein: ASSLGVNTEAF

V gene: TRBV12-5
J gene: TRBJ2-1
CDR3 protein: ASGLSDGQPSPNEQF

V gene: TRBV11-1
J gene: TRBJ2-1
CDR3 protein: ASSLGLAGQSSYNEQF

V gene: TRBV7-2
J gene: TRBJ2-1
CDR3 protein: ASSLDGRTGEEQF

V gene: TRBV4-1
J gene: TRBJ2-7
CDR3 protein: ASSQSWGGNYEQY

V gene: TRBV5-1
J gene: TRBJ1-1
CDR3 protein: ASSLARGLTEAF

V gene: TRBV12-3/TRBV12-4
J gene: TRBJ1-5
CDR3 protein: ASSLNSADYSNQPQH

V gene: TRBV29-1
J gene: TRBJ2-3
CDR3 protein: SVEGTSDSTDTQY

V gene: TRBV5-4
J gene: TRBJ2-1
CDR3 protein: ASSFERLYNEQF

V gene: TRBV27
J gene: TRBJ2-2
CDR3 protein: ASKGNGELF

V gene: TRBV7-3
J gene: TRBJ1-1
CDR3 protein: ASSLSGITEAF

V gene: TRBV5-1
J gene: TRBJ2-4
CDR3 protein: ASSLDTGSDIQY

V gene: TRBV15
J gene: TRBJ1-2
CDR3 protein: ATSDAPGDRYGYT

V gene: TRBV29-1
J gene: TRBJ2-1
CDR3 protein: SVKIRTGGNEQF

V gene: TRBV9
J gene: TRBJ2-7
CDR3 protein: ASSVTSGEGEQY

V gene: TRBV7-9
J gene: TRBJ2-1
CDR3 protein: ASSLPHDDNRWNNEQF

V gene: TRBV12-3/TRBV12-4
J gene: TRBJ2-1
CDR3 protein: ASSLNEQF

V gene: TRBV6-2/TRBV6-3
J gene: TRBJ2-5
CDR3 protein: ASSQQEFWETQY

V gene: TRBV7-3
J gene: TRBJ2-7
CDR3 protein: ASSPGGPYEQY

V gene: TRBV15
J gene: TRBJ2-7
CDR3 protein: ATSSSNDEQY

V gene: TRBV4-1
J gene: TRBJ1-2
CDR3 protein: ASSQTGVDGYT

V gene: TRBV7-9
J gene: TRBJ2-2
CDR3 protein: ASSLASNPTSGSTTGELF

V gene: TRBV20-1
J gene: TRBJ2-1
CDR3 protein: TARDFWAEGSYNEQF

V gene: TRBV5-4
J gene: TRBJ2-1
CDR3 protein: ASSLPTDTPYNEQF

V gene: TRBV7-6
J gene: TRBJ2-3
CDR3 protein: ASSPRASKRSDTQY

V gene: TRBV27
J gene: TRBJ2-2
CDR3 protein: ASSLPGARTGELF

V gene: TRBV4-1
J gene: TRBJ1-1
CDR3 protein: ASSPQEGLTEAF

V gene: TRBV6-2/TRBV6-3
J gene: TRBJ1-1
CDR3 protein: ASRTQQAAQDRNTEAF

V gene: TRBV13
J gene: TRBJ2-7
CDR3 protein: ASSAGTGFYEQY

V gene: TRBV11-2
J gene: TRBJ1-2
CDR3 protein: ASSLEEIGMGFYGYT

V gene: TRBV7-6
J gene: TRBJ2-1
CDR3 protein: ASSLRGWDNEQF

V gene: TRBV4-2
J gene: TRBJ2-7
CDR3 protein: ASSQLLAGPYEQY

V gene: TRBV7-9
J gene: TRBJ2-7
CDR3 protein: ASSPPEPGQGASPYEQY

V gene: TRBV2
J gene: TRBJ2-7
CDR3 protein: ASSGQGAHEQY

V gene: TRBV12-3/TRBV12-4
J gene: TRBJ1-2
CDR3 protein: ASTGLIHGYT

V gene: TRBV9
J gene: TRBJ2-1
CDR3 protein: ASSPTDFSYNEQF

V gene: TRBV4-3
J gene: TRBJ2-1
CDR3 protein: ASSLGGRGFYNEQF

V gene: TRBV4-1
J gene: TRBJ2-7
CDR3 protein: ASSQDAGTGAYEQY

V gene: TRBV29-1
J gene: TRBJ2-7
CDR3 protein: SVSDISYEQY

V gene: TRBV7-9
J gene: TRBJ2-3
CDR3 protein: ASSLPGTVLGTDTQY

V gene: TRBV11-2
J gene: TRBJ2-7
CDR3 protein: ASSLTGRLPLDEQY

V gene: TRBV4-1
J gene: TRBJ2-7
CDR3 protein: ASSQVGGLAGGPNEQY

V gene: TRBV20-1
J gene: TRBJ1-6
CDR3 protein: SASDTGTPRGSPLH

V gene: TRBV7-6
J gene: TRBJ2-3
CDR3 protein: ASSLGQEQY